A single sample gave rise to the 13 T cell receptor beta chains below, sequenced in a study of cytomegalovirus exposure and HLA in healthy donors. Data came from immunoSEQ multiplex PCR; TCRdb stores just in-frame clones and leaves some out. This table has some 140,000 clones, 84% appearing once. The sample taken for sequencing was PBMCs. Receptors were obtained from a woman in her twenties or thirties in good health and CMV-seronegative.

V usage is TRBV5-5 and J usage is TRBJ2-5; 7 bases align to TRBD1. The CDR3 has 12 residues. Unmatched junction bases numbered 1, after V lost 6 bases and J lost 2 bases. CDR1 SGHKS and CDR2 YYEKEE come from the germline V gene (reference sequence). This chain's CDR3 is CASTQGQETQYF. CDR3 sequence (DNA): TGTGCCAGCACACAGGGGCAAGAGACCCAGTACTTC. The full variable domain, completed using reference TRBV5-5 and TRBJ2-5, is DAGVTQSPTHLIKTRGQQVTLRCSPISGHKSVSWYQQVLGQGPQFIFQYYEKEERGRGNFPDRFSARQFPNYSSELNVNALLLGDSALYLCASTQGQETQYFGPGTRLLVL.

The V gene is TRBV6-4, the J gene TRBJ2-1; D is perhaps TRBD1 (6 bases). The V and J ends lost 8 bases and 10 bases respectively, with 12 bases between them. Germline V gives CDR1 MRHNA, CDR2 SNTAGT. This CDR3 spans 11 amino acids. The CDR3 loop reads CASSRGQEQFF. In DNA, the CDR3 is TGTGCCAGCTCTCGAGGACAGGAGCAGTTCTTC.

The chain has TRBV12-5 and TRBJ2-5, with 12 nucleotides matching TRBD1. The CDR3 contains 16 residues. In germline, CDR1 is LGHNT, CDR2 FRNRAP. Losses at the gene ends were 5 bases for V and 3 bases for J; bases not matched to a gene: 7. CDR3 region: CASGPGTGGGEETQYF. In nucleotides, the CDR3 is TGTGCTAGTGGTCCCGGGACAGGGGGCGGTGAAGAGACCCAGTACTTC.

V gene TRBV9 combines with J gene TRBJ2-7; 7 bases align to TRBD2. Germline loops: CDR1 SGDLS, CDR2 YYNGEE. This CDR3 region has 15 residues. V trimming: 0 bases; J trimming: 3 bases; junction bases outside the gene matches: 6. The CDR3 nucleotides read TGTGCCAGCAGCGTAGATCCAGCGGGGTTCTACGAGCAGTACTTC. It yields the protein CASSVDPAGFYEQYF.

V gene TRBV5-4 combines with J gene TRBJ2-3; D uncertain. In germline, CDR1 is SGHNT, CDR2 YYREEE (reference sequence). CDR3 length equals 12 residues. Trimming pared 0 bases from V and 5 bases from J, leaving 4 bases between. The CDR3 protein is CASSLAGDTQYF. CDR3 DNA: TGTGCCAGCAGCTTGGCCGGAGATACGCAGTATTTT.

The chain links TRBV5-6 to TRBJ1-2, with TRBD1 matching over 10 bases. The J segment lost 4 bases and the V segment lost 4 bases, leaving 7 bases of the junction unmatched. Germline CDR1 is SGHDT and CDR2 is YYEEEE. The CDR3 totals 15 residues. CDR3 DNA: TGTGCCAGCAGCCCGGGACAGGGGAGGATCTATGGCTACACCTTC. Amino acid sequence: CASSPGQGRIYGYTF.

Ten or more counts support this clone. The chain combines TRBV5-4 with TRBJ1-2, with unresolved D. CDR3 length equals 15 residues. The germline gives CDR1 SGHNT, CDR2 YYREEE (reference sequence). The V end was cut by 0 bases, the J end by 4 bases, with 13 bases between. CDR3 in DNA: TGTGCCAGCAGCTTGGAAGGGATTCGGGGCTATGGCTACACCTTC. Protein sequence: CASSLEGIRGYGYTF.

The chain carries TRBV6-5 and TRBJ1-1, with a weak D call TRBD1 (6 bases). Germline-derived CDR1 and CDR2 are MNHEY and SVGAGI. CDR3 length equals 15 residues. Trimming pared 6 bases from V and 4 bases from J, leaving 18 bases between. This CDR3 reads CASRQSGVWSTEAFF. CDR3 coding DNA: TGTGCCAGCAGACAATCAGGGGTTTGGAGCACTGAAGCTTTCTTT.

The chain recombines TRBV2 with TRBJ2-3; D is possibly TRBD2 (6 bases). The CDR3 spans 15 residues. V was cut by 6 bases and J by 0 bases, with 13 bases left in between. Germline V gene sequence: CDR1 SNHLY, CDR2 FYNNEI. CDR3 sequence reads: CASSWDSPSTDTQYF. For the CDR3, the DNA is TGTGCCAGCAGCTGGGACTCCCCTAGCACAGATACGCAGTATTTT.

The chain recombines TRBV6-4 with TRBJ2-3; D is possibly TRBD1 (6 bases). The germline V gene encodes CDR1 MRHNA and CDR2 SNTAGT. The length of the CDR3 is 14 residues. Trimming shortened V by 3 bases and J by 2 bases, and 9 bases separated the two germline ends. CDR3 sequence reads: CASSEGAHTDTQYF. As DNA, the CDR3 is TGTGCCAGCAGTGAGGGGGCGCACACAGATACGCAGTATTTT.

This clone showed up just a few times. The chain combines TRBV28 with TRBJ2-1, with D perhaps matching TRBD1 (6 bases). This CDR3 region has 17 residues. CDR1 MDHEN and CDR2 SYDVKM come from the germline V gene. Deletions cut 2 bases from V and 1 base from J, with 15 bases between. CDR3 nucleotides: TGTGCCAGCAGTTTAACATCCAGGGGTATTTCCTACAATGAGCAGTTCTTC. Protein: CASSLTSRGISYNEQFF.

The chain couples TRBV2 to TRBJ1-6, with TRBD1 as a possible D gene (5 bases). Trimming stripped 6 bases from V and 0 bases from J, with 15 bases between. Germline CDR1 SNHLY, CDR2 FYNNEI. The CDR3 is 17 amino acids. The CDR3 DNA reads TGTGCCAGCAGAGTCTTGGGGGGAAGCTCCTATAATTCACCCCTCCACTTT. Its translation is CASRVLGGSSYNSPLHF.

The chain uses TRBV2 and TRBJ1-1; 7 bases map to TRBD1. After removal of 8 bases from V and 6 bases from J, the junction contained 9 bases not matched to a gene. The CDR3 is 13 residues long. The germline CDR1 and CDR2 sequences are SNHLY and FYNNEI. As DNA, the CDR3 is TGTGCCAGCTGGGGACAGAATTTGGCTGAAGCTTTCTTT. This translates into CASWGQNLAEAFF. Variable domain in full (rest from reference TRBV2 and TRBJ1-1): EPEVTQTPSHQVTQMGQEVILRCVPISNHLYFYWYRQILGQKVEFLVSFYNNEISEKSEIFDDQFSVERPDGSNFTLKIRSTKLEDSAMYFCASWGQNLAEAFFGQGTRLTVV.